A single sample is the source of the 28 T cell receptor beta chains below, sequenced in a study of technical replicates of blood from a few donors. This table comes from immunoSEQ multiplex PCR, and its TCRdb copy is limited to in-frame clones, with some not included. The sample has 80,000 to 100,000 clones, 90% to 97% seen once; the top ten hold approximately 0.38%. What was sequenced was T cells isolated from PBMCs. The receptor set was obtained from a human donor in good health.

The CDR3 DNA is TGTGCCAGCAGTTTTAATTGGGGCGCAAGCACTGAAGCTTTCTTT. Encoded protein: CASSFNWGASTEAFF. The rearrangement uses TRBV27 and TRBJ1-1; weak D call: TRBD1 (5 bases). Trimming cost V 3 bases and J 4 bases, with 15 bases left between them. CDR3 length: 15 residues. In germline, CDR1 is MNHEY, CDR2 SMNVEV (reference sequence).

The chain combines TRBV19 with TRBJ1-2, with TRBD1 matching over 8 bases. V dropped 0 bases and J dropped 4; count of bases not matched to a gene: 4. This CDR3 has 15 residues. Germline CDR1 and CDR2: LNHDA and SQIVND (reference sequence). The CDR3 spells CASSIEGQVFYGYTF. In DNA form, the CDR3 reads TGTGCCAGTAGTATAGAGGGACAGGTGTTCTATGGCTACACCTTC.

The chain combines TRBV29-1 with TRBJ1-4; maybe TRBD1 (5 bases). V was cut by 2 bases and J by 5 bases, with 9 bases left in between. This CDR3 comprises 13 residues. Germline CDR1 SQVTM, CDR2 ANQGSEA. CDR3 DNA sequence: TGCAGCGTTGAACAGGGAGGGAATGAAAAACTGTTTTTT. Protein: CSVEQGGNEKLFF.

The chain employs TRBV6-4 and TRBJ2-1, with TRBD2 matching over 8 bases. The germline gives CDR1 MRHNA, CDR2 SNTAGT. This CDR3 is 16 amino acids long. V gave up 0 bases and J gave up 4 bases; unmatched junction bases: 5. The CDR3 loop is CASSDSPGGPYNEQFF. The CDR3, as DNA: TGTGCCAGCAGTGACTCCCCGGGAGGGCCGTACAATGAGCAGTTCTTC.

This chain connects TRBV6-1 to TRBJ2-1; D may be TRBD2 (6 bases). Germline assignment: CDR1 MNHNS and CDR2 SASEGT. Trimming took 8 bases from V and 1 from J, leaving 15 bases between them. The CDR3 length is 15 residues. This chain's CDR3 is CASVIPGLSYNEQFF. In DNA form, the CDR3 reads TGTGCCAGCGTGATTCCGGGACTTTCCTACAATGAGCAGTTCTTC.

V usage is TRBV19 and J usage is TRBJ1-2; no clear D gene. The V gene lost 5 bases and the J gene lost 0 bases, with 10 bases spanning the gap. This CDR3 comprises 14 residues. Looked up from germline, CDR1 is LNHDA and CDR2 is SQIVND (reference sequence). The CDR3 coding sequence is TGTGCCAGTAGTCTTCGTGGAGCTAACTATGGCTACACCTTC. Protein sequence: CASSLRGANYGYTF.

This clone was found a few times. The chain employs TRBV14 and TRBJ2-5; weak D call: TRBD1 (6 bases). Trimming shortened V by 1 base and J by 5 bases, and 14 bases separated the two germline ends. Germline CDR1 SGHDN, CDR2 FVKESK. CDR3 length equals 15 residues. The CDR3 nucleotides are TGTGCCAGCAGCCAAGTCACAGGGTATTTCGAGACCCAGTACTTC. Translated, it gives CASSQVTGYFETQYF.

This chain uses TRBV5-6 with TRBJ1-5; 10 nucleotides align to TRBD1. Germline V lookup: CDR1 SGHDT, CDR2 YYEEEE. The length of the CDR3 is 19 residues. V shed 1 base and J 0 bases; nucleotides not matched to a gene: 10. The CDR3 DNA reads TGTGCCAGCAGCTTGAAGGTAGGGACAGGGGCTTATAGCAATCAGCCCCAGCATTTT. Translation: CASSLKVGTGAYSNQPQHF.

In its sample, this clone was seen once. The CDR3 spells CAISVSGTGGEAFF. In DNA, the CDR3 is TGTGCCATCAGTGTGTCCGGGACAGGGGGAGAAGCTTTCTTT. This chain links TRBV10-3 with TRBJ1-1; 11 nucleotides match TRBD1. The trim removed 4 bases at V and 8 bases at J, leaving 6 bases unmatched. The length of the CDR3 is 14 residues. Germline V lookup: CDR1 ENHRY, CDR2 SYGVKD.

The table lists this clone with a count of one. The chain carries TRBV18 and TRBJ1-1, with D possibly TRBD1 on 6 matching bases. CDR1 is KGHSH, CDR2 LQKENI, per germline. The CDR3 totals 14 residues. V shed 1 base and J shed 0 bases, with 6 bases lying between them. DNA for the CDR3: TGTGCCAGCTCACCACAGGGGGTGAACACTGAAGCTTTCTTT. It is translated as CASSPQGVNTEAFF.

CDR3: CASSHRQTYGYTF. The CDR3 coding sequence is TGTGCCAGCAGTCACAGACAGACGTATGGCTACACCTTC. The chain is built from TRBV6-5 and TRBJ1-2; TRBD1 is a possible D gene (5 bases). CDR1 and CDR2 from the germline V gene are MNHEY and SVGAGI. The germline V and J ends were trimmed by 5 bases and 5 bases, with 12 bases remaining between them. The CDR3 is made up of 13 amino acids.

This chain joins TRBV6-1 and TRBJ1-1; D ambiguous. Germline V gene lookup returns CDR1 MNHNS and CDR2 SASEGT. This CDR3 spans 11 amino acids. Trimming cost V 5 bases and J 3 bases, with 4 bases left between them. CDR3 amino acids: CASSPHTEAFF. The CDR3 coding sequence is TGTGCCAGCAGTCCTCACACTGAAGCTTTCTTT.

The chain combines TRBV4-1 with TRBJ1-2; D may be TRBD1 (6 bases). The V end lost 1 base, the J end lost 8 bases, and 14 bases lay between the germline ends. The CDR3 totals 14 residues. Germline V gene data show CDR1 as MGHRA and CDR2 as YSYEKL. The CDR3 nucleotides read TGCGCCAGCAGCCAAGTGGGGGCTAGTCACGGCTACACCTTC. Protein sequence: CASSQVGASHGYTF.

The rearrangement links TRBV6-1 to TRBJ2-7; TRBD2 matches 8 bases. The CDR3 extends over 14 amino acids. V gave up 10 bases and J gave up 4 bases; unmatched junction bases: 12. In germline, CDR1 is MNHNS, CDR2 SASEGT. The CDR3 protein is CATGLGSGGYEQYF. CDR3 nucleotide sequence: TGTGCCACGGGTCTTGGGAGCGGGGGTTACGAGCAGTACTTC.

This clone has just one count. The chain uses TRBV5-1 and TRBJ2-1; 10 bases are shared with TRBD2. V was clipped by 2 bases and J by 8 bases; unmatched bases: 16. CDR3 length equals 18 residues. CDR1 is SGHRS and CDR2 is YFSETQ in the germline V gene. CDR3 sequence (DNA): TGCGCCAGCAGCTTAGGACTAGCGGACCGACTCCTCTCGTATGAGCAGTTCTTC. It translates to CASSLGLADRLLSYEQFF.

The rearrangement links TRBV23-1 to TRBJ1-1, with D possibly TRBD1 on 5 matching bases. TRBV23-1 is labeled an ORF, and its function is uncertain. This CDR3 has 15 amino acids. The V end lost 1 base, the J end lost 5 bases, and 14 bases lay between the germline ends. CDR3 residues: CASSQFSRVKTEAFF. The CDR3, as DNA: TGCGCCAGCAGTCAATTTTCCAGGGTTAAAACTGAAGCTTTCTTT.

The chain carries TRBV5-4 and TRBJ2-7; D is perhaps TRBD1 (5 bases). The CDR3 length is 13 residues. V lost 3 bases and J lost 4, with 11 bases in between. The V gene's germline CDR1 is SGHNT and CDR2 YYREEE (reference sequence). The CDR3 loop is CASSSQGVYEQYF. The CDR3 bases are TGTGCCAGCAGCTCCCAGGGCGTGTACGAGCAGTACTTC.

V and J are TRBV9 and TRBJ1-4, with 10 bases aligning to TRBD1. V shed 0 bases, J shed 11 bases, and the junction held 4 bases outside the gene matches. CDR1 is SGDLS and CDR2 is YYNGEE in the germline V gene. This CDR3 contains 14 residues. CDR3: CASSVEGQGEKLFF. DNA of the CDR3: TGTGCCAGCAGCGTAGAAGGACAGGGGGAGAAACTGTTTTTT.

This sequence joins TRBV27 and TRBJ1-1; possibly TRBD1 for D (6 bases). Germline assignment: CDR1 MNHEY and CDR2 SMNVEV (reference sequence). The CDR3 sequence is 14 residues long. V was clipped by 3 bases and J by 4 bases, with 12 bases between them. The CDR3 sequence: CASSFGGGGTEAFF. The CDR3 region has the DNA TGTGCCAGCAGTTTCGGGGGCGGGGGCACTGAAGCTTTCTTT.

This clone has just one count. V is TRBV7-9 and J is TRBJ1-4, with D maybe TRBD1 (6 bases). Trimming removed 11 bases at V and 4 bases at J, with 17 bases between. CDR1 and CDR2 (germline): SEHNR, FQNEAQ (reference sequence). The CDR3 is 14 amino acids. The CDR3 DNA sequence: TGTGCCGGACGGGACACGCAGATTAATGAAAAACTGTTTTTT. Translation: CAGRDTQINEKLFF.

This chain uses TRBV11-2 with TRBJ2-1, with 9 bases fitting TRBD2. This CDR3 is built from 16 residues. Unmatched junction bases numbered 5, after V lost 1 base and J lost 4 bases. CDR1 is SGHAT and CDR2 is FQNNGV in the germline V gene. CDR3 coding DNA: TGTGCCAGCAGCTTAGTTAGGCTAGCGGGGTACAATGAGCAGTTCTTC. Translation gives CASSLVRLAGYNEQFF.

A single count supports this clone. The V call is TRBV5-1, the J call TRBJ1-1, with no clear D. Trimming stripped 0 bases from V and 3 bases from J, with 3 bases between. The CDR3 contains 12 residues. The germline V gene has CDR1 SGHRS and CDR2 YFSETQ. CDR3 in amino acids: CASSLGDTEAFF. The DNA of the CDR3 is TGCGCCAGCAGCTTGGGCGACACTGAAGCTTTCTTT.

In its sample, this clone was seen a few times. The chain is built from TRBV7-2 and TRBJ1-1; 7 bases align to TRBD1. The CDR3 totals 17 residues. Germline V gene sequence: CDR1 SGHTA, CDR2 FQGNSA. J gave up 3 bases and V 3 bases, and 13 bases lay outside the gene matches. Written as DNA, the CDR3 is TGTGCCAGCAGCTTCTGGGACCGACAGGGCTTGTACACTGAAGCTTTCTTT. It is translated as CASSFWDRQGLYTEAFF.

The rearrangement links TRBV19 to TRBJ1-1; D not certain. This CDR3 region has 13 residues. Between the trimmed V and J ends, which lost 5 bases and 2 bases, there was a span of 9 bases. Per the germline V gene, CDR1 is LNHDA and CDR2 is SQIVND (reference sequence). DNA for the CDR3: TGTGCCAGTAGTCTGAACAGTAACACTGAAGCTTTCTTT. Amino acids: CASSLNSNTEAFF.

The chain joins TRBV27 to TRBJ2-7, with TRBD2 identical over 10 bases. Germline V gene lookup returns CDR1 MNHEY and CDR2 SMNVEV (reference sequence). This CDR3 is 19 amino acids long. V was clipped by 2 bases and J by 7 bases; unmatched bases: 20. The DNA for the CDR3 is TGTGCCAGCAGTTTAAAGTGGGAGTTCAGGAGCGGGAGGGCCGTAGAGCAGTACTTC. Translation gives CASSLKWEFRSGRAVEQYF.

There are a few counts of this clone. The gene calls are TRBV30 and TRBJ1-1; 10 nucleotides line up with TRBD1. This CDR3 comprises 11 residues. Germline-derived CDR1 and CDR2 are GTSNPN and SVGIG (reference sequence). Unmatched junction bases numbered 1, after V lost 8 bases and J lost 4 bases. CDR3 protein: CAGQGGTEAFF. CDR3 sequence (DNA): TGTGCCGGACAGGGGGGCACTGAAGCTTTCTTT.

This rearrangement joins TRBV7-6 to TRBJ2-3, with 9 bases aligning to TRBD2. Germline values: CDR1 SGHVS, CDR2 FNYEAQ. V lost 5 bases and J lost 2; bases outside the gene matches: 14. The CDR3 runs to 18 residues. CDR3 amino acids: CASSQYSEREVVTDTQYF. CDR3 in DNA: TGTGCCAGCAGCCAATACTCAGAGCGGGAGGTCGTCACAGATACGCAGTATTTT.

The genes are TRBV7-9 and TRBJ2-7; perhaps TRBD2 as D (7 bases). The CDR3 is made up of 15 amino acids. Trimming left V 5 bases short and J 3 bases short, with 17 bases between. Looked up from germline, CDR1 is SEHNR and CDR2 is FQNEAQ (reference sequence). The CDR3 DNA is TGTGCCAGCAGCCAAGGGGGGGAGGGAGACTACGAGCAGTACTTC. This codes for CASSQGGEGDYEQYF.